This record covers a single T cell receptor (beta chain). Its antigen is undetermined. This CDR3 is 14 amino acids long. Looked up from germline, CDR1 is SQVTM and CDR2 is ANQGSEA. Trimming at V came to 4 bases and at J to 8 bases, leaving 12 bases not matched to a gene. These data belong to a study of shared clonotypes between healthy human individuals. General observations from the study: Clonotypes shared by all four sorted-subset donors had higher generation probabilities than non-shared clonotypes. Sharing across four donors was seen in 4% to 5% of naive CD4 clonotypes.

Each donor was a Caucasian adult residing in Nashville, Tennessee. Tens of thousands of T cell genomes, or approximately 190 ng DNA, went into the sorted-subset replicate PCRs. Measured with immunoSEQ multiplex PCR; TCRdb has only the in-frame clones, and not every one. The repertoire includes roughly 1,600,000 clones, about 98.5% of them detected once, and about 0.4% sits in the top ten. The chain recombines TRBV29-1 with TRBJ2-3; 7 nucleotides agree with TRBD2. Sequenced input: naive CD4+ T cells sorted from blood. Subset in this sample: CD45RA+ positively selected. The TCR was taken from a man aged 30 to 39 in good health. The CDR3 spells CSVVRLAGRVTQYF. CDR3 DNA: TGCAGCGTTGTCAGACTAGCCGGCCGGGTTACGCAGTATTTT.